The 8 T cell receptor beta chains below all came from one sample that was sequenced in a study of shared clonotypes between healthy human individuals. Naive CD8 cells, CD45RO-negative and positively selected for CCR7, excluded terminally differentiated effector memory CD45RA+ cells. Generated by immunoSEQ multiplex PCR, the TCRdb table keeps only in-frame clones and is missing some. Of hundreds of thousands of clones listed, about 92% are singletons. The source material was naive CD8+ T cells sorted from blood. Source of these receptors: a man aged 25 to 45 in good health.

As regards this clone: The sample carries other DNA sequences with the same CDR3. The chain has TRBV19 and TRBJ2-2; D perhaps matches TRBD2 (6 bases). V was cut by 5 bases and J by 0 bases, with 7 bases left in between. Germline V lookup: CDR1 LNHDA, CDR2 SQIVND (reference sequence). The CDR3 consists of 14 residues. CDR3 coding DNA: TGTGCCAGTAGTGCGGGGCCGAACACCGGGGAGCTGTTTTTT. As protein: CASSAGPNTGELFF.

This clone was picked up one time. This chain connects TRBV9 to TRBJ2-1; D perhaps matches TRBD1 (6 bases). V was clipped by 4 bases and J by 7 bases, with 18 bases between them. This CDR3 comprises 15 residues. The germline V gene encodes CDR1 SGDLS and CDR2 YYNGEE. CDR3 sequence: CASSPGTRNWNEQFF. The CDR3 DNA sequence: TGTGCCAGCAGCCCCGGGACAAGAAATTGGAATGAGCAGTTCTTC.

This chain connects TRBV7-8 to TRBJ2-2; no clear D. V was clipped by 1 base and J by 6 bases, with 3 bases between them. Per germline, CDR1 SGHVS and CDR2 FQNEAQ. This CDR3 has 12 amino acids. CDR3 DNA sequence: TGTGCCAGCAGCTTAGGACCCGGGGAGCTGTTTTTT. Translation: CASSLGPGELFF.

The CDR3: CASSRSATNEKLFF. In DNA, the CDR3 is TGTGCCAGCAGCCGATCCGCAACTAATGAAAAACTGTTTTTT. The J gene is TRBJ1-4, the V gene TRBV7-8; D unresolved. In germline, CDR1 is SGHVS, CDR2 FQNEAQ. This CDR3 comprises 14 residues. V lost 5 bases, J lost 0 bases, and 7 bases lay in between.

The chain combines TRBV2 with TRBJ1-3; TRBD1 matches 7 bases. Germline-derived CDR1 and CDR2 are SNHLY and FYNNEI. This CDR3 comprises 18 residues. After removal of 7 bases from V and 0 bases from J, the junction contained 15 bases not matched to a gene. The chain's CDR3 is CASKSRQGNSRSGNTIYF. Here the CDR3 DNA reads TGTGCCAGCAAATCGCGACAGGGCAATTCCCGCTCTGGAAACACCATATATTTT.

The chain is built from TRBV7-9 and TRBJ2-5, with D maybe TRBD2 (5 bases). The germline V and J ends were trimmed by 2 bases and 6 bases, with 16 bases remaining between them. CDR1 SEHNR and CDR2 FQNEAQ come from the germline V gene (reference sequence). This CDR3 has 15 residues. CDR3 protein: CASSLTDGVWKTQYF. The CDR3 DNA is TGTGCCAGCAGCTTAACGGACGGGGTTTGGAAGACCCAGTACTTC.

The rearrangement uses TRBV11-2 and TRBJ2-7; 8 bases match TRBD1. The CDR3 totals 14 residues. Germline CDR1 SGHAT, CDR2 FQNNGV. J was trimmed by 3 bases and V by 1 base; bases with no gene match: 2. CDR3 residues: CASSLGTGFYEQYF. CDR3 coding DNA: TGTGCCAGCAGCTTAGGGACAGGGTTCTACGAGCAGTACTTC.

The chain carries TRBV7-9 and TRBJ1-4, with D possibly TRBD1 on 6 matching bases. The germline V gene encodes CDR1 SEHNR and CDR2 FQNEAQ (reference sequence). With 9 bases removed from V and 5 bases from J, the gap between germline ends came to 16 bases. The CDR3 is 14 amino acids. The CDR3 coding sequence is TGTGCCAGTTCCCTTAGGGGGGAAAATGAAAAACTGTTTTTT. As protein: CASSLRGENEKLFF.